Below, 16 T cell receptor beta chains from the same sample are listed, as sequenced in a study of CD8 T cells in Susac syndrome. After extraction with the RNeasy kit, about 0.45 to 1 ug of the RNA was reverse transcribed using random hexamers. TCRdb redid the calling of the immunoSEQ multiplex PCR reads with MiXCR, one entry per CDR3 protein. The sample has around 300,000 distinct CDR3 sequences, around nine tenths seen once; the top ten hold less than 0.2%. Sequencing input: CD8+ T cells from PBMCs. These receptors were obtained from a human donor with multiple sclerosis.

The chain is built from TRBV27 and TRBJ2-5; the D gene is possibly TRBD2 (5 bases). V shed 5 bases and J shed 5 bases, with 12 bases lying between them. Per the germline V gene, CDR1 is MNHEY and CDR2 is SMNVEV (reference sequence). The CDR3 totals 13 residues. The CDR3 here is CASSGTGSETQYF. CDR3 bases: TGTGCCAGCAGTGGCACGGGGAGCGAGACCCAGTACTTC.

The J gene is TRBJ2-3, the V gene TRBV7-2; 8 nucleotides match TRBD2. The V segment lost 1 base and the J segment 3 bases; nucleotides outside the gene matches: 9. Germline CDR1 SGHTA, CDR2 FQGNSA. CDR3 length: 17 amino acids. CDR3 region: CASSLGFGGAETDTQYF. DNA for the CDR3: TGTGCCAGCAGCTTAGGATTCGGGGGGGCGGAGACAGATACGCAGTATTTT.

V and J are TRBV5-6 and TRBJ1-5; D is ambiguous. Per the germline V gene, CDR1 is SGHDT and CDR2 is YYEEEE. This CDR3 has 16 residues. The ends were cut back, 0 bases at V and 2 bases at J, with 12 bases in the middle. The DNA for the CDR3 is TGTGCCAGCAGCTTGGGTCCTATCGGAGGCAATCAGCCCCAGCATTTT. Translation gives CASSLGPIGGNQPQHF.

The rearrangement uses TRBV14 and TRBJ1-1, with a possible D match to TRBD1 (5 bases). Per the germline V gene, CDR1 is SGHDN and CDR2 is FVKESK. This CDR3 is built from 15 residues. V was trimmed by 4 bases and J by 1 base, leaving 13 bases between them. The CDR3 DNA reads as TGTGCCAGCAGCCGGGACGGAGGGGCGAACACTGAAGCTTTCTTT. The encoded protein is CASSRDGGANTEAFF.

This chain connects TRBV28 to TRBJ2-1; D is unclear. The CDR3 length is 14 residues. Germline CDR1 is MDHEN and CDR2 is SYDVKM. V lost 2 bases and J lost 0, with 5 bases in between. Here the CDR3 reads CASSLIGSYNEQFF. Here the CDR3 DNA reads TGTGCCAGCAGTTTAATCGGCTCCTACAATGAGCAGTTCTTC.

The rearrangement uses TRBV10-2 and TRBJ2-1, with TRBD2 matching 13 bases. V shed 4 bases and J 3 bases; nucleotides not matched to a gene: 15. The length of the CDR3 is 20 residues. The germline CDR1 and CDR2 sequences are WSHSY and SAAADI. CDR3 residues: CASSGPLLAGGPSLYNEQFF. The CDR3 DNA reads as TGCGCCAGCAGTGGACCGTTACTAGCGGGGGGGCCGTCGCTCTACAATGAGCAGTTCTTC.

This rearrangement joins TRBV12-3 or TRBV12-4 to TRBJ1-2; D might be TRBD1 (5 bases). Trimming took 3 bases from V and 2 from J, leaving 10 bases between them. The CDR3 is 14 amino acids. The CDR3 loop is CASSFLPGNYGYTF. In nucleotides, the CDR3 is TGTGCCAGCAGTTTCCTCCCAGGGAACTATGGCTACACCTTC.

The J gene is TRBJ2-7, the V gene TRBV30; 8 bases are a match to TRBD1. The ends lost 2 bases at V and 5 bases at J; junction bases unmatched: 5. The length of the CDR3 is 13 residues. Per the germline V gene, CDR1 is GTSNPN and CDR2 is SVGIG (reference sequence). The CDR3 sequence: CAWSPDRDHEQYF. CDR3 bases: TGTGCCTGGAGTCCGGACAGGGATCACGAGCAGTACTTC.

The genes are TRBV7-9 and TRBJ2-1; 7 nucleotides align to TRBD1. V was clipped by 0 bases and J by 0 bases; unmatched bases: 11. In germline, CDR1 is SEHNR, CDR2 FQNEAQ (reference sequence). This CDR3 comprises 19 residues. CDR3 DNA: TGTGCCAGCAGCTTAGCGGGGGCAGGGGGACGGAGCTCCTACAATGAGCAGTTCTTC. Translated, it gives CASSLAGAGGRSSYNEQFF.

This clonotype was observed a few times. Written as DNA, the CDR3 is TGCGCCAGCAGCCAAGTTTTGGGGGCCTACGAGCAGTACTTC. Translating gives CASSQVLGAYEQYF. The V gene is TRBV4-3, the J gene TRBJ2-7; D is possibly TRBD1 or TRBD2 (5 bases each). The V end was cut by 1 base, the J end by 2 bases, with 9 bases between. Germline CDR1 LGHNA, CDR2 YSLEER. This CDR3 comprises 14 residues.

This clonotype was seen just once. The chain carries TRBV18 and TRBJ2-7; 7 bases line up with TRBD1. Germline CDR1 is KGHSH and CDR2 is LQKENI. The CDR3 is 14 residues long. Trimming removed 3 bases from V and 2 bases from J; junction bases left unmatched: 4. CDR3 sequence (DNA): TGTGCCAGCTCACCTCCCGACAGGGCCTACGAGCAGTACTTC. Translation: CASSPPDRAYEQYF.

This chain links TRBV30 with TRBJ1-5, with 8 bases matching TRBD1. Germline-derived CDR1 and CDR2 are GTSNPN and SVGIG (reference sequence). This CDR3 spans 17 amino acids. V trimming: 0 bases; J trimming: 0 bases; junction bases outside the gene matches: 7. The CDR3 nucleotides read TGTGCCTGGAGTGTATCAGGGGGCCCTTATAGCAATCAGCCCCAGCATTTT. Translated: CAWSVSGGPYSNQPQHF.

V and J are TRBV29-1 and TRBJ2-1; 10 bases map to TRBD1. V dropped 8 bases and J dropped 7; count of bases not matched to a gene: 5. CDR3 size: 12 residues. The V gene's germline CDR1 is SQVTM and CDR2 ANQGSEA. For the CDR3, the DNA is TGCAGCCTGGGACAGGGGTTAAATGAGCAGTTCTTC. Residues: CSLGQGLNEQFF.

This clonotype was counted a few times. The genes are TRBV6-4 and TRBJ2-1; 13 nucleotides align to TRBD2. The V segment lost 2 bases and the J segment 8 bases; nucleotides outside the gene matches: 0. Germline CDR1 MRHNA, CDR2 SNTAGT. This CDR3 has 14 amino acids. This chain's CDR3 is CASSDGTSGDEQFF. CDR3 nucleotides: TGTGCCAGCAGTGACGGGACTAGCGGGGATGAGCAGTTCTTC.

The chain recombines TRBV27 with TRBJ2-3; maybe TRBD2 (5 bases). Germline-derived CDR1 and CDR2 are MNHEY and SMNVEV (reference sequence). V lost 0 bases to trimming and J lost 5 bases, with 9 bases between them. This CDR3 is built from 14 residues. CDR3 DNA sequence: TGTGCCAGCAGTTTATCGAACCGGGAAGATACGCAGTATTTT. Protein product: CASSLSNREDTQYF.

The chain joins TRBV13 to TRBJ2-7, with 7 bases that match TRBD2. The CDR3 contains 15 residues. J lost 1 base, V lost 5 bases, and 8 bases had no gene match. The germline CDR1 and CDR2 sequences are PRHDT and FYEKMQ (reference sequence). The CDR3 sequence is CASSHTSASSYEQYF. CDR3 in DNA: TGTGCCAGCAGCCATACTAGCGCCTCTTCCTACGAGCAGTACTTC.